One sample yielded the 15 T cell receptor beta chains listed below, sequenced in a study of blood T cells in healthy people across ages. Sample-barcoded 5' priming and a J-beta primer mix drove a second PCR of roughly 7 to 11 cycles. TCRdb called the 5' RACE reads again in MiXCR, with one record for every CDR3 protein. The repertoire holds nearly 1 million distinct CDR3 sequences, with roughly 50% as singletons. The sample was blood. The source of these receptors is a woman aged 60 to 75 in good health.

Only a few counts were recorded for this clonotype. The chain has TRBV28 and TRBJ2-3; 7 nucleotides match TRBD1. Germline assignment: CDR1 MDHEN and CDR2 SYDVKM. The ends lost 10 bases at V and 4 bases at J; junction bases unmatched: 8. CDR3 length: 13 residues. CDR3 nucleotide sequence: TGTGCCACCCTCAACAGGGGTCCAGATACGCAGTATTTT. Protein: CATLNRGPDTQYF.

This clonotype was counted between two and nine times. The chain couples TRBV5-1 to TRBJ2-3, with D perhaps matching TRBD1 (5 bases). This CDR3 has 15 amino acids. The V gene's germline CDR1 is SGHRS and CDR2 YFSETQ. Trimming took off 0 bases at V and 3 bases at J, with 11 bases between the two ends. This CDR3 reads CASSLDGAPTDTQYF. CDR3 nucleotide sequence: TGCGCCAGCAGCTTGGATGGGGCACCGACAGATACGCAGTATTTT.

V gene TRBV12-3 or TRBV12-4 combines with J gene TRBJ1-6; D is unresolved. This CDR3 has 13 amino acids. V lost 7 bases and J lost 8, with 12 bases in between. In DNA, the CDR3 is TGTGCCAGCATTCAGGATCTATATTCACCCCTCCACTTT. This translates into CASIQDLYSPLHF.

The chain combines TRBV6-2 or TRBV6-3 with TRBJ2-7; 9 bases align to TRBD2. The CDR3 consists of 15 residues. In germline, CDR1 is MNHEY, CDR2 SVGEGT. The trim removed 6 bases at V and 3 bases at J, leaving 9 bases unmatched. For the CDR3, the DNA is TGTGCCAGCAGCCGCTGGCGGGAGGGCTACTACGAGCAGTACTTC. Amino acids: CASSRWREGYYEQYF.

This clonotype was recorded a few times. This chain links TRBV25-1 with TRBJ2-3; TRBD2 matches 8 bases. The junction had 3 bases not matched to a gene; V was cut back by 2 bases and J by 2 bases. Germline V gene sequence: CDR1 MGHDK, CDR2 SYGVNS. The CDR3 extends over 15 amino acids. As DNA, the CDR3 is TGTGCCAGCAGTGAAGTTAGCGGGGTCACAGATACGCAGTATTTT. It yields the protein CASSEVSGVTDTQYF.

This CDR3 reads CASSQGINTGELFF. The CDR3 DNA is TGTGCCAGCAGCCAGGGGATCAACACCGGGGAGCTGTTTTTT. The rearrangement links TRBV27 to TRBJ2-2; D is perhaps TRBD1 (6 bases). Trimming stripped 6 bases from V and 2 bases from J, with 10 bases between. This CDR3 is 14 amino acids long. Per germline, CDR1 MNHEY and CDR2 SMNVEV (reference sequence).

The rearrangement joins TRBV3-1 to TRBJ1-1; unclear D gene. This CDR3 comprises 13 residues. The germline gives CDR1 LGHDT, CDR2 YNNKEL (reference sequence). Trimming left V 0 bases short and J 9 bases short, with 11 bases between. CDR3 sequence reads: CASSQDQSTKAFF. Written as DNA, the CDR3 is TGTGCCAGCAGCCAAGATCAATCCACAAAAGCTTTCTTT. The whole variable domain, remainder taken from reference TRBV3-1 and TRBJ1-1, is DTAVSQTPKYLVTQMGNDKSIKCEQNLGHDTMYWYKQDSKKFLKIMFSYNNKELIINETVPNRFSPKSPDKAHLNLHINSLELGDSAVYFCASSQDQSTKAFFGQGTRLTVV.

A single count supports this clonotype. The J gene is TRBJ2-1, the V gene TRBV28; no definite D call. Trimming took 5 bases from V and 15 from J, leaving 14 bases between them. This CDR3 region has 11 residues. CDR1 and CDR2 (germline): MDHEN, SYDVKM. CDR3 protein: CASSPGERAFF. CDR3 bases: TGTGCCAGCAGTCCCGGCGAAAGGGCGTTCTTC.

J is TRBJ2-7 and V is TRBV6-1, with TRBD1 as a possible D gene (5 bases). Germline V gene sequence: CDR1 MNHNS, CDR2 SASEGT. The CDR3 extends over 13 amino acids. V was cut by 3 bases and J by 7 bases, with 13 bases left in between. CDR3 in amino acids: CASSEWTSSEQYF. The CDR3 DNA follows: TGTGCCAGCAGTGAGTGGACATCGAGTGAGCAGTACTTC.

The chain employs TRBV20-1 and TRBJ2-6; D uncertain. With 6 bases removed from V and 2 bases from J, the gap between germline ends came to 5 bases. In germline, CDR1 is DFQATT, CDR2 SNEGSKA (reference sequence). The CDR3 consists of 12 residues. This CDR3 is CSAPPGANVLTF. DNA of the CDR3: TGCAGTGCCCCGCCTGGGGCCAACGTCCTGACTTTC.

This clonotype has a single count. The chain uses TRBV20-1 and TRBJ2-5; D gene uncertain. Germline CDR1 is DFQATT and CDR2 is SNEGSKA (reference sequence). The V end lost 5 bases, the J end lost 3 bases, and 10 bases lay between the germline ends. The CDR3 consists of 12 residues. Here the CDR3 reads CSAAPLEETQYF. CDR3 coding DNA: TGCAGTGCTGCCCCGCTCGAAGAGACCCAGTACTTC.

This clonotype was observed a few times. The genes are TRBV5-1 and TRBJ2-7; 10 bases agree with TRBD2. CDR3 length: 16 residues. After removal of 3 bases from V and 4 bases from J, the junction contained 10 bases not matched to a gene. CDR1 and CDR2 from the germline V gene are SGHRS and YFSETQ. The CDR3: CASSSFGLAEGYEQYF. As DNA, the CDR3 is TGCGCCAGCAGCTCCTTCGGACTAGCGGAGGGATACGAGCAGTACTTC.

The chain uses TRBV10-3 and TRBJ2-3; D gene uncertain. There are 11 residues in the CDR3. V gave up 0 bases and J gave up 6 bases, with 1 base separating them. Germline lookup yields CDR1 ENHRY and CDR2 SYGVKD. CDR3 sequence: CAISESDTQYF. CDR3 nucleotide sequence: TGTGCCATCAGTGAGTCGGATACGCAGTATTTT.

The chain's CDR3 is CASRRAGVTGELFF. CDR3 coding DNA: TGTGCCAGCAGACGAGCGGGAGTCACCGGGGAGCTGTTTTTT. This chain connects TRBV14 to TRBJ2-2, with 8 bases aligning to TRBD2. Germline V gene sequence: CDR1 SGHDN, CDR2 FVKESK. V trimming: 6 bases; J trimming: 4 bases; junction bases outside the gene matches: 4. CDR3 length equals 14 residues.

The gene calls are TRBV20-1 and TRBJ2-7; TRBD2 agrees at 7 bases. V shed 5 bases, J shed 5 bases, and the junction held 12 bases outside the gene matches. This CDR3 spans 14 amino acids. The germline gives CDR1 DFQATT, CDR2 SNEGSKA (reference sequence). CDR3 in DNA: TGCAGTGCTGGGGGTGGGAGCGGGGTCCACGAGCAGTACTTC. Amino acid sequence: CSAGGGSGVHEQYF.